This TCR beta chain is from a study of OX40 agonist ivuxolimab in advanced cancers. General notes on the study: Ivuxolimab, which targeted the costimulatory receptor OX40 (CD134), was an agonistic, fully human IgG2 monoclonal antibody. Of the roughly 53 patients in dose escalation, 19 had hepatocellular carcinoma, about 15 had melanoma, 9 had renal cell carcinoma and 9 had head and neck cancer. Partial responses occurred in three dose-escalation patients, of whom one had hepatocellular carcinoma and two had cutaneous melanoma. The dose-escalation cohort was 82.7% male with a mean age of approximately 60 years, ranging from roughly 23 to 90. Prior anti-PD-1, anti-PD-L1 or anti-CTLA-4 therapy was permitted, and about 40% of dose-escalation patients had received checkpoint inhibitors. Intravenous ivuxolimab was administered to patients every 2 weeks at six dose levels: 0.01, 0.1, 0.3, 1.5, 3 and 10 mg/kg. The paper describes the monotherapy dose-escalation part (N of about 47 patients) of the phase I trial of ivuxolimab. Peripheral TCRbeta sequencing was intended to test whether TCR sequence diversity was altered and clonal T-cell expansion was caused by ivuxolimab. What the work shows at the level of the full study, not this receptor alone: Which antigens the clonally expanded peripheral T cells were specific for was not determined. On average, CD8+ T cells showed more expanded clones than CD4+ T cells after ivuxolimab. Partial responders in the 0.1-3.0 mg/kg groups had among the lowest normalized peripheral clonal expansion, especially among CD8+ T cells. Clonal expansion of both CD4+ and CD8+ blood T cells was observed from baseline to week 6 at doses 0.1 to 3.0 mg/kg. Low levels of normalized T-cell clonal expansion were also shown by some nonresponding patients.

The trial excluded patients who had a history of autoimmune disease or who were on systemic immunosuppression. Peripheral blood for TCR sequencing was collected from all dose cohorts at baseline, on cycle 4 day 1, and on cycle 7 day 1. The samples were taken from a phase I, first-in-human, multicenter, open-label dose-escalation trial of ivuxolimab. The trial enrolled adults with locally advanced or metastatic head and neck squamous cell, hepatocellular, melanoma or renal cell carcinoma. Before TCR sequencing, CD4+ and CD8+ T cells were separately sorted from peripheral blood. To sequence the TCRbeta CDR3 region, genomic DNA was isolated from the sorted cells. The immunoSEQ Assay was used to sequence the TCRbeta CDR3 regions. The table comes from immuneACCESS by way of TCRdb, which keeps in-frame sequences with V and J called. Part of the clones is missing from these tables; in studies checked, under half for an unresolved V gene and the rest for unknown reasons. The table for this sample lists approximately 57,000 clones; 83% of them were counted only once. Of the sample, 3.1% falls within the top ten clones.

In regard to this clone: Its target antigen remains unknown. No quality values exist for individual bases; no much larger clone is one base distant.

The clonotype comes from an adult with an advanced solid tumor such as melanoma, head and neck, liver or kidney cancer. The sequencing here drew on CD4+ or CD8+ T cells sorted from blood, taken in a trial of the OX40 agonist ivuxolimab.

The DNA sequence is TGTGCCAGCAGCTTTGACGGCAACTCTGGAAACACCATATATTTT. Translated, it reads CASSFDGNSGNTIYF. The rearrangement combines TRBV7-2 with TRBJ1-3, with no reliable assignment of the D segment. The CDR3 measures 15 amino acids from cysteine to phenylalanine. The entry retains the CDR3 DNA only, 45 bases that are in frame from base 1. CDR1 and CDR2 were assigned from the germline V gene as SGHTA and FQGNSA. V loses 3 bases, J loses 0 bases, and the germline ends lie 9 bases apart. When the CDR3 is completed using the reference TRBV7-2 and TRBJ1-3 genes on either side, the full variable domain is GAGVSQSPSNKVTEKGKDVELRCDPISGHTALYWYRQSLGQGLEFLIYFQGNSAPDKSGLPSDRFSAERTGGSVSTLTIQRTQQEDSAVYLCASSFDGNSGNTIYFGEGSWLTVV.